Listed below are T cell receptor beta chains from one sample, sequenced in a study of beta chain features in type 1 diabetes. Only in-frame clones appear in the TCRdb table, and some are missing; sequencing was by immunoSEQ multiplex PCR. The table records 630,000 or so clones, about 14% of them present only once. The sequenced sample was naive CD4+ T cells from blood. These receptors were obtained from a man younger than 30 with type 1 diabetes. Each CDR3 is given with its conserved first and last residue. A D gene is named only where the DNA matches it firmly. Clone size is given for some rows only: seen once, a few or many times, or a class if the clone is expanded.

clone_size	v_call	d_call	j_call	cdr3_aa
.	TRBV30	.	TRBJ2-3	CAWSEGALTDTQYF
.	TRBV30	.	TRBJ1-5	CAWSAGPYSNQPQHF
.	TRBV7-2	.	TRBJ1-2	CASSSRTSNYGYTF
few	TRBV27	.	TRBJ2-6	CASSSDGAGANVLTF
once	TRBV7-8	TRBD1	TRBJ2-5	CASSSTYGTGGETQYF
few	TRBV30	.	TRBJ2-7	CAWSVRGGTYEQYF
few	TRBV4-2	.	TRBJ2-1	CASSPRGGVLAGSYNEQFF
.	TRBV2	.	TRBJ2-7	CASSIVADVAYEQYF
.	TRBV7-9	.	TRBJ2-7	CASSPTSRDEQYF
.	TRBV5-1	.	TRBJ1-1	CASSLGPPGTEAFF
.	TRBV4-1	.	TRBJ2-5	CASSPSETQYF
few	TRBV7-2	.	TRBJ1-2	CASSLSPISYGYTF
.	TRBV2	TRBD2	TRBJ2-3	CASSIGTSGSTDTQYF
.	TRBV25-1	TRBD1	TRBJ1-5	CASSPLGQGANQPQHF
few	TRBV28	.	TRBJ1-6	CASSDSYNSPLHF
.	TRBV27	.	TRBJ2-7	CASSFNRESYEQYF
.	TRBV9	TRBD2	TRBJ2-5	CASSLNVGGYQETQYF